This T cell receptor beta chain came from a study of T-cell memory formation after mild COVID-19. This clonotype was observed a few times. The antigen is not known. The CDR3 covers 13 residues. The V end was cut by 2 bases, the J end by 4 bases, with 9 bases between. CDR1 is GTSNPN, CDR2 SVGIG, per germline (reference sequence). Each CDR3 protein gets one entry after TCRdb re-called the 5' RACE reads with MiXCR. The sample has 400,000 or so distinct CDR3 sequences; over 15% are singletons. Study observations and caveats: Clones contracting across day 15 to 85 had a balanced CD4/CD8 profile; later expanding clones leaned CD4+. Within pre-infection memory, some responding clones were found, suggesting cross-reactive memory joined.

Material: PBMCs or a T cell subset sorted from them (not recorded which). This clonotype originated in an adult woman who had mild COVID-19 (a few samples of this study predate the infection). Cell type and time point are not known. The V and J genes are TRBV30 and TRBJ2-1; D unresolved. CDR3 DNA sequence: TGTGCCTGGAGTAGCCTTTTATACAATGAGCAGTTCTTC. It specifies CAWSSLLYNEQFF.